This entry is about one T cell receptor beta chain. Antigen: not known. Profiled with immunoSEQ multiplex PCR; TCRdb holds only in-frame clones, not every one. The sample lists about 150,000 clones; 80% to 95% were seen once. Germline V gene lookup returns CDR1 MNHEY and CDR2 SMNVEV (reference sequence). V lost 9 bases, J lost 8 bases, and 22 bases lay in between. The CDR3 covers 14 residues. This entry is derived from a study of T cell responses to AZD1222 COVID-19 vaccine. General study points: Among AZD1222 vaccinees, only six or seven were seropositive at baseline.

The rearrangement uses TRBV27 and TRBJ1-2; D possibly corresponds to TRBD1 (5 bases). Sequencing used peripheral blood, obtained on day 0 of AZD1222 vaccination. The sequence was obtained from an adult in good health. CDR3 sequence: CASRWAGGTSGYTF. CDR3 nucleotides: TGTGCCAGTAGATGGGCGGGGGGGACTTCGGGCTACACCTTC.